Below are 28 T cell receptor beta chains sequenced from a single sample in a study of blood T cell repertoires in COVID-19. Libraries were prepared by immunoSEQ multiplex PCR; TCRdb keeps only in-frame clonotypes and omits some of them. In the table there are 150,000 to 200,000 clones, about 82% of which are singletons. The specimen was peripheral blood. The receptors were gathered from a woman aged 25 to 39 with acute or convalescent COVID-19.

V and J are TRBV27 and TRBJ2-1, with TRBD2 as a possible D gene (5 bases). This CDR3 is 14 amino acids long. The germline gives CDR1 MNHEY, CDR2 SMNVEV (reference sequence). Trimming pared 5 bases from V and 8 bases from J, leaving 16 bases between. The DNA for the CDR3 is TGTGCCAGCAGTGCCCAAACTAGACGGGATGAGCAGTTCTTC. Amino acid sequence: CASSAQTRRDEQFF.

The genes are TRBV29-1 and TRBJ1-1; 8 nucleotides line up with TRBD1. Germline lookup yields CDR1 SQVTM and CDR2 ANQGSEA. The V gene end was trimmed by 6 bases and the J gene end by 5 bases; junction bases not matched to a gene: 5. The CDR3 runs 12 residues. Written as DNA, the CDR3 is TGCAGCGTCGCACAGGGGGGGACTGAAGCTTTCTTT. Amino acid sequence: CSVAQGGTEAFF.

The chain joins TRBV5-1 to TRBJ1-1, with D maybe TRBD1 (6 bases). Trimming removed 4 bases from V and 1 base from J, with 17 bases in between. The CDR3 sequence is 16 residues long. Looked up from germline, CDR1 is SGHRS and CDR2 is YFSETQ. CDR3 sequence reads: CASSPLGGGSNTEAFF. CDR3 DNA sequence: TGCGCCAGCAGCCCTCTAGGGGGAGGGTCGAACACTGAAGCTTTCTTT.

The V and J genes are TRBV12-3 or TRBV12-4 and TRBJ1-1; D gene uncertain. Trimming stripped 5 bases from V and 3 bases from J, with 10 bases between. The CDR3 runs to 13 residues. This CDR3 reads CASSPDLYTEAFF. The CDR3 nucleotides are TGTGCCAGCAGTCCAGACTTATACACTGAAGCTTTCTTT.

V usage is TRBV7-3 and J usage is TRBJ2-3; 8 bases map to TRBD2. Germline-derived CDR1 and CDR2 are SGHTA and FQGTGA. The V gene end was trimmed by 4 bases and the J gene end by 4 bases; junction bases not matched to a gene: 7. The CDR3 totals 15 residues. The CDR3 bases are TGTGCCAGCAGCTCCTCCGGGCGGGGGGCAGATACGCAGTATTTT. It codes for CASSSSGRGADTQYF.

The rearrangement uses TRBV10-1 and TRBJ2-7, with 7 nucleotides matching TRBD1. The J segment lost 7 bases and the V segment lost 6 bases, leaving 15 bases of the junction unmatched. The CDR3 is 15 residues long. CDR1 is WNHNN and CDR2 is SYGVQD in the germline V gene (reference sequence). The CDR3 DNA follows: TGCGCCAGCAGCTCGGGGACAGTGGATTGGGAAGAGCAGTACTTC. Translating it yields CASSSGTVDWEEQYF.

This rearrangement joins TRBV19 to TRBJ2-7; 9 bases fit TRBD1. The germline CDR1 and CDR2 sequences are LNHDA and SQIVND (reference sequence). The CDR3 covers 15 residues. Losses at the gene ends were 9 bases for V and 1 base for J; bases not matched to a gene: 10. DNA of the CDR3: TGTGCCAGCCAGAATCCGGGACAGGGATCCTACGAGCAGTACTTC. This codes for CASQNPGQGSYEQYF. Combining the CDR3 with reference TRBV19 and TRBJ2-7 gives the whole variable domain DGGITQSPKYLFRKEGQNVTLSCEQNLNHDAMYWYRQDPGQGLRLIYYSQIVNDFQKGDIAEGYSVSREKKESFPLTVTSAQKNPTAFYLCASQNPGQGSYEQYFGPGTRLTVT.

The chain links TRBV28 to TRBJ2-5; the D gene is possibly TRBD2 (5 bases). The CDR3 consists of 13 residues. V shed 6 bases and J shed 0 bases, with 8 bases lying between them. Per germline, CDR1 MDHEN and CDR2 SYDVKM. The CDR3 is CASSEGHQETQYF. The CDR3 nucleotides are TGTGCCAGCAGCGAGGGTCACCAAGAGACCCAGTACTTC.

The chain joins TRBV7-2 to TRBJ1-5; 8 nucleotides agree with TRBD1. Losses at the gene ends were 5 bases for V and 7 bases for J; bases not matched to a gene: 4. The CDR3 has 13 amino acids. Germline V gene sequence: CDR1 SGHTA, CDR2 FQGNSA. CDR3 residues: CASSTRQGQPQHF. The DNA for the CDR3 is TGTGCCAGCAGCACACGACAGGGGCAGCCCCAGCATTTT.

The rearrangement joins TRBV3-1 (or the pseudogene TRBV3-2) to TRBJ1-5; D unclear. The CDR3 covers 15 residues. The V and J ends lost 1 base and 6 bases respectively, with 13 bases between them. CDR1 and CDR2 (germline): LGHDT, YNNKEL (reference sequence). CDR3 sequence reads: CASSQGRGQGQPQHF. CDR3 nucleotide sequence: TGTGCCAGCAGCCAAGGCCGGGGTCAAGGTCAGCCCCAGCATTTT.

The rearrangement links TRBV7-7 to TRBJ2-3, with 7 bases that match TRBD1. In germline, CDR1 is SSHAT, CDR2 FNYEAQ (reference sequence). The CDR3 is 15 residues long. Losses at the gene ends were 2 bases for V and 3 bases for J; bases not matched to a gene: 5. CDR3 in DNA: TGTGCCAGCAGCTTATTGGGACAGCCGACAGATACGCAGTATTTT. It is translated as CASSLLGQPTDTQYF. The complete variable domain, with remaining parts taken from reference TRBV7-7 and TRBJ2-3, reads GAGVSQSPRYKVTKRGQDVTLRCDPISSHATLYWYQQALGQGPEFLTYFNYEAQPDKSGLPSDRFSAERPEGSISTLTIQRTEQRDSAMYRCASSLLGQPTDTQYFGPGTRLTVL.

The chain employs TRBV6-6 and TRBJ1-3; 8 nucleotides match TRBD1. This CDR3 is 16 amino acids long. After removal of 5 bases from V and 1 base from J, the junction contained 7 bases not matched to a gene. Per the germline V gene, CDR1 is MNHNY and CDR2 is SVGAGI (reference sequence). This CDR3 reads CASSHRQGRSGNTIYF. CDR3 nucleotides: TGTGCCAGCAGTCATAGACAGGGGAGGTCTGGAAACACCATATATTTT.

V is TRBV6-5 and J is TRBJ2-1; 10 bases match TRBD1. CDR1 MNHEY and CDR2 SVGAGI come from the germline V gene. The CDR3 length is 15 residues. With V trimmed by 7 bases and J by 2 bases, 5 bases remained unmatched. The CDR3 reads CASKEGTGAYNEQFF. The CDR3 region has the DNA TGTGCCAGCAAAGAAGGGACAGGGGCCTACAATGAGCAGTTCTTC.

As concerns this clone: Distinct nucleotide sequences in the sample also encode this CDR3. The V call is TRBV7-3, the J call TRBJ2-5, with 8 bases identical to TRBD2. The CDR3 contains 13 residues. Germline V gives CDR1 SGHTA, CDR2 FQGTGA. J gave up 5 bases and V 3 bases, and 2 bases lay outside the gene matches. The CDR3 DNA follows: TGTGCCAGCAGCTTCCGGGAGGGGGAGACCCAGTACTTC. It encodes CASSFREGETQYF.

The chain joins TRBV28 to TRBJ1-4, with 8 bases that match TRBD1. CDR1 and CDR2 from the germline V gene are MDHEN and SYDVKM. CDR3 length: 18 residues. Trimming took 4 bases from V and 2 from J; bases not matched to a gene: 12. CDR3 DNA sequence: TGTGCCAGCAGTTCCGTGTCACAGGGGGGGTGGACTAATGAAAAACTGTTTTTT. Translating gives CASSSVSQGGWTNEKLFF.

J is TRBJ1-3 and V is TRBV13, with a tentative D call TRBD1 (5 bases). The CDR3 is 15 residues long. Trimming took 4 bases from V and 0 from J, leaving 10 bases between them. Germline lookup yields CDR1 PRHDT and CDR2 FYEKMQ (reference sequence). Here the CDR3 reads CASSSSGLSGNTIYF. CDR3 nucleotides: TGTGCCAGCAGCTCGTCAGGGCTCTCTGGAAACACCATATATTTT.

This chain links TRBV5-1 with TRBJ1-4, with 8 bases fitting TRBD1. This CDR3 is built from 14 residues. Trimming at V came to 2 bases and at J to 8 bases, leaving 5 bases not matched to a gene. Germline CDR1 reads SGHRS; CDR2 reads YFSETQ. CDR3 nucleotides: TGCGCCAGCAGCTTAGACAGGGGTGTGGAAAAACTGTTTTTT. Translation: CASSLDRGVEKLFF.

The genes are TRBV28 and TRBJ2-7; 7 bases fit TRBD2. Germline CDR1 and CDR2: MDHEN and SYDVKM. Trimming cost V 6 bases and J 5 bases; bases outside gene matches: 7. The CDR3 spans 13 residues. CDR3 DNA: TGTGCCAGCAGGCGGGGGTATTCTGACGAGCAGTACTTC. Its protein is CASRRGYSDEQYF.

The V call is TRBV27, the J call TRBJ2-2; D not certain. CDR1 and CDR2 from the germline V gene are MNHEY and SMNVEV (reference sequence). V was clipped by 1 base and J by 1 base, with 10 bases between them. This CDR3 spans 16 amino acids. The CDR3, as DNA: TGTGCCAGCAGTTTATTGGCCAGGAAGAACACCGGGGAGCTGTTTTTT. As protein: CASSLLARKNTGELFF.

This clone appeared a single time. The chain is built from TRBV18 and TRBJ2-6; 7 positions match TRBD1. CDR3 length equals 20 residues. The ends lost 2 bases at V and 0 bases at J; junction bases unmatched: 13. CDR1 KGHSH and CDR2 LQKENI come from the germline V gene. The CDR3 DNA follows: TGTGCCAGCTCACCAGCACCTATGACAGGGTCATCCTCTGGGGCCAACGTCCTGACTTTC. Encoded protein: CASSPAPMTGSSSGANVLTF.

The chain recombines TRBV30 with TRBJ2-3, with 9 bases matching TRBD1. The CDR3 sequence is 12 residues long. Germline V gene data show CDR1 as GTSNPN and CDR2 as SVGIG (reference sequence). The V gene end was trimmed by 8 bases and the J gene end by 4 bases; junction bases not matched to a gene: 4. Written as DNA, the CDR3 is TGTGCCCATGACAGGGGGGCAGATACGCAGTATTTT. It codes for CAHDRGADTQYF.

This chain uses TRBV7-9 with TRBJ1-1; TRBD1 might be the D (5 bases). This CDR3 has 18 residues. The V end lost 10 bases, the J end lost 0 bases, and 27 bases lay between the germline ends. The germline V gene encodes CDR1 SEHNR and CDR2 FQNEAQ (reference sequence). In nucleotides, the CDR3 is TGTGCCAAAGAATCACGGACATTTGAGGAGACCATGAACACTGAAGCTTTCTTT. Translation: CAKESRTFEETMNTEAFF.

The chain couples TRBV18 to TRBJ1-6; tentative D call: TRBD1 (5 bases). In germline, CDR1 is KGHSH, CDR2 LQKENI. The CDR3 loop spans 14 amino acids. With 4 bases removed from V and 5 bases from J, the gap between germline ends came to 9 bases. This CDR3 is CASSQKGNNSPLHF. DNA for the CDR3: TGTGCCAGCTCACAGAAGGGGAATAATTCACCCCTCCACTTT. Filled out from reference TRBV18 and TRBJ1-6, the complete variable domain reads NAGVMQNPRHLVRRRGQEARLRCSPMKGHSHVYWYRQLPEEGLKFMVYLQKENIIDESGMPKERFSAEFPKEGPSILRIQQVVRGDSAAYFCASSQKGNNSPLHFGNGTRLTVT.

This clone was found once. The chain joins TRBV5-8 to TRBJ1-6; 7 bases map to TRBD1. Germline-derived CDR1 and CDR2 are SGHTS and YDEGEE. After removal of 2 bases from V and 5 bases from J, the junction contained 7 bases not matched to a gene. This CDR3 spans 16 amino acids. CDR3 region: CASSLGGGVNNSPLHF. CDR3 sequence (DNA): TGTGCCAGCAGCTTAGGAGGGGGCGTGAATAATTCACCCCTCCACTTT.

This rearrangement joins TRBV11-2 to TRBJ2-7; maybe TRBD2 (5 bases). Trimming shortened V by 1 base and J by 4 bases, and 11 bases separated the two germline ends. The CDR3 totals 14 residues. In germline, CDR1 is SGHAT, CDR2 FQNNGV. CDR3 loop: CASSLAGLAYEQYF. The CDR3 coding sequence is TGTGCCAGCAGCTTAGCGGGTCTAGCTTACGAGCAGTACTTC.

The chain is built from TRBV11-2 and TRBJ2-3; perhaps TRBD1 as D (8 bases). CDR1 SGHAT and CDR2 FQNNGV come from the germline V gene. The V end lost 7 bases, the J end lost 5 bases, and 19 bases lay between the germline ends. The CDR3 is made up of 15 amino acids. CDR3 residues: CASTENRGRGDTQYF. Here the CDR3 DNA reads TGTGCCAGCACCGAAAACAGGGGGAGGGGAGATACGCAGTATTTT.

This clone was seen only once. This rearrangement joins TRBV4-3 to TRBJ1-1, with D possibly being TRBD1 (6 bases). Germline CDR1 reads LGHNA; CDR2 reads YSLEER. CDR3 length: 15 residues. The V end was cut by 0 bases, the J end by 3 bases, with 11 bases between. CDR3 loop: CASSQDAAGDTEAFF. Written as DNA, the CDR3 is TGCGCCAGCAGCCAAGATGCAGCAGGGGACACTGAAGCTTTCTTT.

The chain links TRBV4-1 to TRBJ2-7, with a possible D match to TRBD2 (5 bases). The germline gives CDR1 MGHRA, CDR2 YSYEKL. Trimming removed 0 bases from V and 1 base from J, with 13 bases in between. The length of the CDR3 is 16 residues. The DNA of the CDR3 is TGCGCCAGCAGCCAAGAGCGTCCCGGGGATTCCTACGAGCAGTACTTC. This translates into CASSQERPGDSYEQYF.